The next 27 T cell receptor beta chains were all read from a single sample in a study of beta chain features in type 1 diabetes. Isolated RNA was reverse transcribed in full, so expressed TCRB transcripts were sequenced. Only in-frame clones appear in the TCRdb table, and some are missing; sequencing was by immunoSEQ multiplex PCR. The sample holds hundreds of thousands of clones, about a sixth seen once. Sample: naive CD4+ T cells from blood. Source of these receptors: a woman under 30 in good health.

The chain employs TRBV7-9 and TRBJ2-2, with D possibly TRBD1 on 6 matching bases. With 5 bases removed from V and 5 bases from J, the gap between germline ends came to 18 bases. The germline gives CDR1 SEHNR, CDR2 FQNEAQ (reference sequence). The CDR3 spans 16 residues. This CDR3 is CASSQRQALNTGELFF. As DNA, the CDR3 is TGTGCCAGCAGCCAGCGACAGGCTCTTAATACCGGGGAGCTGTTTTTT.

The sample holds a few counts of this clone. This chain joins TRBV27 and TRBJ1-1, with D uncertain. CDR1 and CDR2 (germline): MNHEY, SMNVEV (reference sequence). The length of the CDR3 is 15 residues. Trimming removed 5 bases from V and 3 bases from J, with 16 bases in between. The CDR3 here is CASSVSGVWDTEAFF. Written as DNA, the CDR3 is TGTGCCAGCAGTGTCAGTGGTGTATGGGACACTGAAGCTTTCTTT.

This clone was picked up one time. Sequence at one end of the junction differs from germline and may be a read error. The rearrangement uses TRBV6-1 and TRBJ1-3; D call uncertain. This CDR3 region has 13 residues. Germline V gene lookup returns CDR1 MNHNS and CDR2 SASEGT. CDR3 bases: TGTGCCAGCAGTGAGGGTATGTTGAGGAGACTCACTTTT. Its translation: CASSEGMLRRLTF.

This sequence joins TRBV7-9 and TRBJ2-7, with D hard to call. Trimming removed 5 bases at V and 6 bases at J, with 14 bases between. The germline CDR1 and CDR2 sequences are SEHNR and FQNEAQ (reference sequence). The CDR3 has 13 amino acids. CDR3 nucleotides: TGTGCCAGCAGCCCCTCACATATTACCGAGCAGTACTTC. Protein product: CASSPSHITEQYF.

In its sample, this clone was seen a few times. Here the CDR3 reads CASSFGGRNEQYF. CDR3 nucleotides: TGTGCCAGCAGCTTCGGCGGAAGGAACGAGCAGTACTTC. The gene calls are TRBV7-3 and TRBJ2-7; D is ambiguous. In germline, CDR1 is SGHTA, CDR2 FQGTGA. Trimming took off 3 bases at V and 5 bases at J, with 11 bases between the two ends. The CDR3 is 13 amino acids.

The rearrangement links TRBV5-4 to TRBJ2-3, with D unresolved. Germline values: CDR1 SGHNT, CDR2 YYREEE (reference sequence). V lost 4 bases to trimming and J lost 6 bases, with 12 bases between them. The CDR3 runs 13 residues. CDR3 protein: CASSPPSRDTQYF. DNA for the CDR3: TGTGCCAGCAGCCCCCCTTCCAGGGATACGCAGTATTTT.

The rearrangement uses TRBV18 and TRBJ1-1, with D uncertain. Trimming removed 4 bases from V and 1 base from J, with 10 bases in between. Germline CDR1 is KGHSH and CDR2 is LQKENI. The CDR3 sequence is 14 residues long. The chain's CDR3 is CASSLGGENTEAFF. In nucleotides, the CDR3 is TGTGCCAGCTCACTGGGTGGGGAGAACACTGAAGCTTTCTTT.

This clone was detected only a few times. The chain links TRBV20-1 to TRBJ1-1; D not resolved. V shed 3 bases and J shed 7 bases, with 9 bases lying between them. Germline V gene sequence: CDR1 DFQATT, CDR2 SNEGSKA (reference sequence). The CDR3 runs 11 residues. CDR3 sequence: CSASTGYEAFF. The CDR3 DNA reads TGCAGTGCTAGTACGGGTTATGAAGCTTTCTTT.

The V gene is TRBV6-5, the J gene TRBJ2-3, with D perhaps matching TRBD1 (6 bases). The V end was cut by 6 bases, the J end by 6 bases, with 10 bases between. CDR3 length: 12 amino acids. The germline V gene encodes CDR1 MNHEY and CDR2 SVGAGI. The CDR3 reads CASRDSADTQYF. CDR3 sequence (DNA): TGTGCCAGCAGGGACAGTGCCGATACGCAGTATTTT.

This clone was detected only a few times. In the same sample, other DNA sequences code for this CDR3. The chain carries TRBV4-3 and TRBJ1-2; D remains unclear. The germline V gene encodes CDR1 LGHNA and CDR2 YSLEER. Trimming pared 0 bases from V and 2 bases from J, leaving 4 bases between. This CDR3 is built from 13 residues. The CDR3 here is CASSQDRNYGYTF. The CDR3, as DNA: TGCGCCAGCAGCCAAGACAGGAACTATGGCTACACCTTC.

This clone was counted a few times. This chain uses TRBV7-3 with TRBJ2-2; D is undetermined. Looked up from germline, CDR1 is SGHTA and CDR2 is FQGTGA. This CDR3 comprises 12 residues. Trimming removed 2 bases from V and 5 bases from J, with 3 bases in between. The CDR3 DNA is TGTGCCAGCAGCTTAGTAACCGGGGAGCTGTTTTTT. Translated: CASSLVTGELFF.

The chain joins TRBV7-9 to TRBJ2-3, with 9 bases that match TRBD2. The CDR3 spans 16 residues. The V and J ends lost 5 bases and 1 base, in that order; junction bases with no gene match: 7. Germline V gene data show CDR1 as SEHNR and CDR2 as FQNEAQ (reference sequence). CDR3 in DNA: TGTGCCAGCAGCATTAGCGGGAGCTCGGGCACAGATACGCAGTATTTT. It codes for CASSISGSSGTDTQYF. Based on the CDR3 plus reference TRBV7-9 and TRBJ2-3, the full variable domain is DTGVSQNPRHKITKRGQNVTFRCDPISEHNRLYWYRQTLGQGPEFLTYFQNEAQLEKSRLLSDRFSAERPKGSFSTLEIQRTEQGDSAMYLCASSISGSSGTDTQYFGPGTRLTVL.

This clone was counted between two and nine times. The chain uses TRBV28 and TRBJ2-7; 9 bases are a match to TRBD2. The CDR3 contains 15 residues. V lost 7 bases and J lost 0; bases outside the gene matches: 7. CDR1 MDHEN and CDR2 SYDVKM come from the germline V gene. CDR3 region: CASNMSGRLSYEQYF. The CDR3, as DNA: TGTGCCAGCAATATGAGCGGGAGGCTCTCCTACGAGCAGTACTTC.

The CDR3 sequence is CASSEISRGWGSWQPQHF. The CDR3 DNA reads TGCGCCAGCAGTGAGATTAGCCGGGGATGGGGCTCTTGGCAGCCCCAGCATTTT. This chain connects TRBV10-2 to TRBJ1-5; D might be TRBD1 (5 bases). There are 18 residues in the CDR3. Per germline, CDR1 WSHSY and CDR2 SAAADI. Trimming stripped 2 bases from V and 7 bases from J, with 24 bases between.

As regards this clone: Other nucleotide sequences from this sample produce the same CDR3. The chain couples TRBV18 to TRBJ2-1, with 8 nucleotides matching TRBD2. V shed 4 bases and J 4 bases; nucleotides not matched to a gene: 0. There are 13 residues in the CDR3. Germline CDR1 and CDR2: KGHSH and LQKENI. DNA for the CDR3: TGTGCCAGCTCACGCGGGGGGTACAATGAGCAGTTCTTC. Residues: CASSRGGYNEQFF.

The chain joins TRBV5-1 to TRBJ2-1; 8 positions agree with TRBD2. The CDR3 sequence is 16 residues long. The V gene's germline CDR1 is SGHRS and CDR2 YFSETQ. Losses at the gene ends were 0 bases for V and 2 bases for J; bases not matched to a gene: 4. The CDR3: CASSLASGSPYNEQFF. CDR3 sequence (DNA): TGCGCCAGCAGCTTGGCCAGCGGGAGTCCCTACAATGAGCAGTTCTTC.

The gene calls are TRBV7-6 and TRBJ2-1; the D is unclear. Germline V gene data show CDR1 as SGHVS and CDR2 as FNYEAQ. Deletions cut 5 bases from V and 0 bases from J, with 14 bases between. The CDR3 is made up of 16 amino acids. In DNA form, the CDR3 reads TGTGCCAGCAGCCAGGCAGGCAGGAGCTCCTACAATGAGCAGTTCTTC. Translated: CASSQAGRSSYNEQFF. Supplemented by reference TRBV7-6 and TRBJ2-1, the full variable domain reads GAGVSQSPRYKVTKRGQDVALRCDPISGHVSLYWYRQALGQGPEFLTYFNYEAQQDKSGLPNDRFSAERPEGSISTLTIQRTEQRDSAMYRCASSQAGRSSYNEQFFGPGTRLTVL.

V usage is TRBV6-5 and J usage is TRBJ2-5, with D perhaps given as TRBD1 or TRBD2 (5 bases each). The CDR3 has 15 amino acids. With 5 bases removed from V and 5 bases from J, the gap between germline ends came to 18 bases. Germline values: CDR1 MNHEY, CDR2 SVGAGI. The CDR3 nucleotides are TGTGCCAGCAGTAAAAGGGTATCTGAGGGGGAGACCCAGTACTTC. Its translation is CASSKRVSEGETQYF.

Of note for this clone: An end of the junction differs from the germline gene, which may be a read error. The chain joins TRBV11-3 to TRBJ2-5; D perhaps matches TRBD1 (5 bases). From germline, CDR1 is SGHNT and CDR2 YENEEA. This CDR3 has 9 residues. The CDR3 loop is CARRATQYF. The CDR3 coding sequence is TGTGCCCGCAGGGCAACCCAGTACTTC.

This clone showed up just a few times. The chain joins TRBV27 to TRBJ1-4; 7 positions match TRBD1. Germline V gene sequence: CDR1 MNHEY, CDR2 SMNVEV (reference sequence). CDR3 length: 14 residues. With 6 bases clipped from V and 14 bases from J, the junction kept 15 bases outside the gene matches. The CDR3 sequence: CASRPTRDSLGLFF. The CDR3, as DNA: TGTGCCAGCAGACCCACGCGGGACAGCCTAGGGCTGTTTTTT.

This clone has just a few counts. The chain carries TRBV4-3 and TRBJ1-1; TRBD1 agrees at 8 bases. CDR3 length equals 16 residues. Germline loops: CDR1 LGHNA, CDR2 YSLEER. The junction had 6 bases not matched to a gene; V was cut back by 2 bases and J by 1 base. CDR3 nucleotide sequence: TGCGCCAGCAGCCAACAACTGGACAGGGAGAACACTGAAGCTTTCTTT. This sequence encodes CASSQQLDRENTEAFF.

This clone was found a few times. As DNA, the CDR3 is TGCGCCAGCAGCCCGACGGGAGGTCCCCAAGAGACCCAGTACTTC. Its translation is CASSPTGGPQETQYF. The chain links TRBV4-1 to TRBJ2-5; 7 nucleotides align to TRBD2. CDR1 and CDR2 from the germline V gene are MGHRA and YSYEKL. The V and J ends lost 4 bases and 1 base, in that order; junction bases with no gene match: 6. CDR3 length: 15 amino acids.

This clone was picked up a small number of times. The chain recombines TRBV27 with TRBJ2-3, with 14 bases aligning to TRBD2. CDR3 length: 17 residues. The ends lost 2 bases at V and 4 bases at J; junction bases unmatched: 5. Germline V gene sequence: CDR1 MNHEY, CDR2 SMNVEV (reference sequence). As DNA, the CDR3 is TGTGCCAGCAGTTTAGTTGGGACTAGCGGGAGCCCAGATACGCAGTATTTT. Translation: CASSLVGTSGSPDTQYF.

This clone was found a few times. The V call is TRBV6-5, the J call TRBJ2-2, with a tentative D call TRBD2 (5 bases). The germline CDR1 and CDR2 sequences are MNHEY and SVGAGI. This CDR3 has 13 residues. Trimming stripped 6 bases from V and 7 bases from J, with 12 bases between. Here the CDR3 DNA reads TGTGCCAGCAGACTAGTCGGGCGCGGGGAGCTGTTTTTT. Its translation is CASRLVGRGELFF.

This chain joins TRBV18 and TRBJ2-2; the D is unclear. Trimming cost V 2 bases and J 1 base, with 8 bases left between them. CDR3 length: 15 residues. CDR1 and CDR2 (germline): KGHSH, LQKENI. In nucleotides, the CDR3 is TGTGCCAGCTCACCAGAACTCATGAACACCGGGGAGCTGTTTTTT. Its protein product is CASSPELMNTGELFF.

In this sample, this clone turned up a few times. The V call is TRBV7-9, the J call TRBJ2-1; the D gene is possibly TRBD1 (6 bases). The CDR3 runs to 18 residues. Germline CDR1 reads SEHNR; CDR2 reads FQNEAQ (reference sequence). V lost 5 bases to trimming and J lost 0 bases, with 20 bases between them. This chain's CDR3 is CASSGTPIGRNSYNEQFF. CDR3 coding DNA: TGTGCCAGCAGCGGGACACCAATTGGCCGCAACTCCTACAATGAGCAGTTCTTC.

This sequence joins TRBV6-6 and TRBJ1-2; no clear D gene. V was shortened by 5 bases and J by 8 bases, with 15 bases between the two germline ends. Germline CDR1 is MNHNY and CDR2 is SVGAGI (reference sequence). There are 13 residues in the CDR3. The CDR3 is CASSRALPGGYTF. DNA of the CDR3: TGTGCCAGCAGTCGAGCGCTTCCCGGCGGCTACACCTTC.